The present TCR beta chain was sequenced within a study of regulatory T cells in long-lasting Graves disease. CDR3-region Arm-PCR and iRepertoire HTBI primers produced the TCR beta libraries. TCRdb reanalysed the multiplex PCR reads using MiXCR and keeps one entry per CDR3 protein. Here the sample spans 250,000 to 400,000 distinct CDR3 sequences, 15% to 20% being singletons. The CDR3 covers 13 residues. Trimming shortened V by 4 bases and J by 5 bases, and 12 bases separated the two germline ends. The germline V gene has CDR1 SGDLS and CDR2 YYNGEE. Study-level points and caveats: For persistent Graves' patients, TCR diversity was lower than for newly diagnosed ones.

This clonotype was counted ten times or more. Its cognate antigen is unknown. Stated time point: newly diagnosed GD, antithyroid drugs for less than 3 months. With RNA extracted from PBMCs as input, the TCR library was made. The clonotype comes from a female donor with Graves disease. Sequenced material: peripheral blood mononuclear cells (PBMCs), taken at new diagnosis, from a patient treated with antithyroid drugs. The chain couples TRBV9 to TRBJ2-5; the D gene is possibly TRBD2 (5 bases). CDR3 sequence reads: CASSLGSGETQYF. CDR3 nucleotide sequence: TGTGCCAGCAGCCTAGGTTCGGGGGAGACCCAGTACTTC.